The source of this T cell receptor beta chain is a study of CD8 T cells in Susac syndrome. When the RNA was reverse transcribed, random hexamers were used with an input of about 0.45 to 1 ug. The method of amplification for TCR beta CDR3 was immunoSEQ multiplex PCR, covering 54 Vbeta and 13 Jbeta. TCRdb independently ran MiXCR on the immunoSEQ multiplex PCR reads; one entry per CDR3 protein. The sample contains approximately 220,000 distinct CDR3 sequences, around 95% of which appear only once. The authors carried out high-throughput sequencing of TCR beta. They applied it to CD8+ and CD4+ T cells obtained from blood. Patients with stable or active relapsing-remitting disease, all of them treatment-naive, made up the multiple sclerosis controls. Negative isolation yielded CD4+ and CD8+ T cells, and FACS enriched TEMRA cells. V was cut by 4 bases and J by 3 bases, with 10 bases left in between. This CDR3 has 13 amino acids. Germline assignment: CDR1 SQVTM and CDR2 ANQGSEA.

This clonotype was counted once. This clonotype was sampled from a human donor with multiple sclerosis. The material sequenced was CD4+ T cells from PBMCs. This chain uses TRBV29-1 with TRBJ1-5; D gene ambiguous. CDR3 sequence reads: CSVGLAPNQPQHF. CDR3 bases: TGCAGCGTTGGACTGGCCCCCAATCAGCCCCAGCATTTT. The entire variable domain, with the rest obtained from reference TRBV29-1 and TRBJ1-5, is as follows: SAVISQKPSRDICQRGTSLTIQCQVDSQVTMMFWYRQQPGQSLTLIATANQGSEATYESGFVIDKFPISRPNLTFSTLTVSNMSPEDSSIYLCSVGLAPNQPQHFGDGTRLSIL.